The source of this TCR beta chain is a study of neoadjuvant anti-PD-1 for oral cavity cancer. Study-level information: Non-progressing patients received a fourth nivolumab dose near day 43, then surgery on days 50-56.

The method was immunoSEQ multiplex PCR; TCRdb's version includes in-frame clones alone and lacks a portion of them. The sample shows around 25,000 clones, less than 35% of them seen only once. Time point given: after neoadjuvant nivolumab, at surgical resection. This clone was seen only a few times. The CDR3 length is 16 residues. V dropped 3 bases and J dropped 1; count of bases not matched to a gene: 6. The germline CDR1 and CDR2 sequences are SGHTA and FQGNSA. This sequence joins TRBV7-2 and TRBJ2-1, with 7 bases identical to TRBD2. Sequences were derived from tumor tissue, sampled after nivolumab (anti-PD-1) treatment. The clonotype originates from a person aged 40 to 85 with oral cavity squamous cell carcinoma. The CDR3 DNA sequence: TGTGCCAGCAGCTTGGGCGGGAGAGGATCCTACAATGAGCAGTTCTTC. Translation gives CASSLGGRGSYNEQFF.